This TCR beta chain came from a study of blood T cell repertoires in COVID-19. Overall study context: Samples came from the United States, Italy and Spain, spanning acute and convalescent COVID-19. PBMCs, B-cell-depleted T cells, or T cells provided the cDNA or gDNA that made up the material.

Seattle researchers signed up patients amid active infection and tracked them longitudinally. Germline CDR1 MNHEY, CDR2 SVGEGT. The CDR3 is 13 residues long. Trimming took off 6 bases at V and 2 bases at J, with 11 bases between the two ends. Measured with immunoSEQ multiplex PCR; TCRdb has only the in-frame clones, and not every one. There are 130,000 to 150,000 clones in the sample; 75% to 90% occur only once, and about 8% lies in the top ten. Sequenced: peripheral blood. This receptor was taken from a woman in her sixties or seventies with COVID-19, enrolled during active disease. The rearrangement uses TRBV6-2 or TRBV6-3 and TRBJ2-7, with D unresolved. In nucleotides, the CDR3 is TGTGCCAGCAGCCCCTGGCGGACCTACGAGCAGTACTTC. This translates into CASSPWRTYEQYF.